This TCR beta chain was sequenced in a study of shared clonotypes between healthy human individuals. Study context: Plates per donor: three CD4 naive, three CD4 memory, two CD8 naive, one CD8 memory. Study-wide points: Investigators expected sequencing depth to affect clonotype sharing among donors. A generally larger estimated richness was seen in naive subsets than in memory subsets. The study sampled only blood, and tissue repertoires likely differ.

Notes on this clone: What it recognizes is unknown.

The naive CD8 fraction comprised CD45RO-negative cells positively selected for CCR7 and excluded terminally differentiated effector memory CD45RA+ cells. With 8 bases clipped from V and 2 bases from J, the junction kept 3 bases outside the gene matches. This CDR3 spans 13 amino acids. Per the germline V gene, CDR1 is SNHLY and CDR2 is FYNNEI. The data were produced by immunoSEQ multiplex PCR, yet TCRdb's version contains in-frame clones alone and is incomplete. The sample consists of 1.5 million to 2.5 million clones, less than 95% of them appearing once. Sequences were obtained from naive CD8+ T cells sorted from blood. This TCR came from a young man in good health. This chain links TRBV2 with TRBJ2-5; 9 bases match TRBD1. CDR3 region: CASLGTGQETQYF. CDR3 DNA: TGTGCCAGCCTAGGGACAGGGCAAGAGACCCAGTACTTC.